These T cell receptor beta chains were read from a single sample in a study of regulatory T cells in long-lasting Graves disease. TCRdb re-analysed the multiplex PCR reads in MiXCR, keeping a single row per CDR3 protein. The sample includes 360,000 or so distinct CDR3 sequences, around 15% of them seen just once. The sample was also reused in another study, on T cells in Graves' hyperthyroidism and ophthalmopathy.

The sample here was peripheral blood mononuclear cells (PBMCs), taken at new diagnosis, from a patient treated with antithyroid drugs. The receptor set was obtained from a woman under 30 with Graves disease. The CDR3 runs from the conserved cysteine through the conserved F or W. A D gene is named only where the DNA matches it firmly. A clone size is listed for some rows: how often the clone was seen (once, few, many), or a class if it is expanded.

clone size	V gene	J gene	D gene	CDR3 DNA	CDR3 protein
many	TRBV29-1	TRBJ1-2	.	TGCAGCGTTCCGGGGCCCGGGAGGGATGGCTACACCTTC	CSVPGPGRDGYTF
few	TRBV7-8	TRBJ2-3	TRBD2	TGTGCCAGCACCCGGGGGCGGGGGGCTAGCACAGATACGCAGTATTTT	CASTRGRGASTDTQYF
many	TRBV30	TRBJ1-4	.	TGTGCCTGGAGCGGGACCCTTCATAATGAAAAACTGTTTTTT	CAWSGTLHNEKLFF
.	TRBV5-1	TRBJ1-3	.	TGTGCCAGCAGCTTGGTTGGTAACTCTGGAAACACCATATATTTT	CASSLVGNSGNTIYF
.	TRBV29-1	TRBJ1-2	.	TGCAGCGACCAGGCGGACAGACTAAACTATGGCTACACCTTC	CSDQADRLNYGYTF
few	TRBV10-3	TRBJ1-4	.	TGTGCCATCAGTGGATCCCAGGGGCTTAGTAATGAAAAACTGTTTTTT	CAISGSQGLSNEKLFF
many	TRBV29-1	TRBJ2-1	.	TGCAGCGTTCAGGAGGGTGAGCAGTTCTTC	CSVQEGEQFF
.	TRBV12-3/TRBV12-4	TRBJ2-2	.	TGTGCCAGCAGTTTTTATGGCGGGGACACCGGGGAGCTGTTTTTT	CASSFYGGDTGELFF
many	TRBV28	TRBJ2-7	.	TGTGCCAGCAGTTTTATGCTCCGGAGGAGCACCTACGAGCAGTACTTC	CASSFMLRRSTYEQYF
.	TRBV24-1	TRBJ2-1	TRBD1	TGTGCCACCACAGCGGGGACAGGGGGGAATGAGCAGTTCTTC	CATTAGTGGNEQFF
many	TRBV3-1	TRBJ1-2	.	TGTGCCAGCAGCCAAGCGCATAGGGATGGCTACACCTTC	CASSQAHRDGYTF